A selection of T cell receptor beta chains follows, all from one sample in a study of blood T cells in healthy people across ages. Via MiXCR, TCRdb re-called the 5' RACE reads, giving one row per CDR3 protein. This table has some 930,000 distinct CDR3 sequences, about 27% appearing once. These same records also appear under a second study, on T cells of mothers and their children.

The sequenced material came from blood. The receptors originated from a middle-aged woman in good health. CDR3s include the opening cysteine and the closing phenylalanine or tryptophan. A D gene is named only where the DNA matches it firmly. Not all rows give a size; the values are once, few, many and, for expanded clones, a class.

size: .
V: TRBV7-7
J: TRBJ2-5
D: TRBD1
DNA: TGTGCTAGCAGTACAGGGGTAAGGGGTGAGCAGTACTTC
CDR3: CASSTGVRGEQYF

size: .
V: TRBV6-5
J: TRBJ1-2
D: .
DNA: TGTGTCAGCCGGGCCGGCTCCTATGGCTACACCTTC
CDR3: CVSRAGSYGYTF

size: .
V: TRBV11-2
J: TRBJ2-1
D: TRBD2
DNA: TGTGCCAGCAGCCGCCGACTGGGAGGGGACAATGAGCAGTTCTTC
CDR3: CASSRRLGGDNEQFF

size: .
V: TRBV5-1
J: TRBJ1-2
D: TRBD1
DNA: TGCGCCAGCAGCTTGGCCGGGACAGCCCTGAGGAGTGGCTACACCTTC
CDR3: CASSLAGTALRSGYTF

size: once
V: TRBV6-6
J: TRBJ2-6
D: .
DNA: TGTGCCAGCACCGATTCTGGGGCCAACGTCCTGACTTTC
CDR3: CASTDSGANVLTF

size: many
V: TRBV12-3/TRBV12-4
J: TRBJ2-1
D: TRBD2
DNA: TGTGCCAGCAGTTTGGGTAGCGGGGTTGTGGGGTATGAGCAGTTCTTC
CDR3: CASSLGSGVVGYEQFF

size: few
V: TRBV28
J: TRBJ1-1
D: .
DNA: TGTGCCAGCACCCTTAGGGGGGGGAAAACTGAAGCTTTCTTT
CDR3: CASTLRGGKTEAFF

size: many
V: TRBV5-1
J: TRBJ2-7
D: TRBD1
DNA: TGCGCCAGCAGCTCCCCGACAGGGGGCTACGAGCAGTACTTC
CDR3: CASSSPTGGYEQYF

size: many
V: TRBV7-3
J: TRBJ2-3
D: .
DNA: TGTGCCAGCAGCGTTAGCGGTACGACAGATACGCAGTATTTT
CDR3: CASSVSGTTDTQYF

size: .
V: TRBV15
J: TRBJ2-1
D: .
DNA: TGTGCCACCAGCTCGGGGGACCCCTACAATGAGCAGTTCTTC
CDR3: CATSSGDPYNEQFF

size: many
V: TRBV6-5
J: TRBJ2-5
D: .
DNA: TGTGCCAGCAGTCAAAAGGGGGGCCCAGGGCAAGAGACCCAGTACTTC
CDR3: CASSQKGGPGQETQYF

size: .
V: TRBV20-1
J: TRBJ1-5
D: .
DNA: TGCAGTGCTAGTACTCAAGAGCCTCAGCCCCAGCATTTT
CDR3: CSASTQEPQPQHF

size: many
V: TRBV12-5
J: TRBJ2-3
D: .
DNA: TGTGCTAGTGGTTCGACGTCCCAGGATACGCAGTATTTT
CDR3: CASGSTSQDTQYF

size: .
V: TRBV4-1
J: TRBJ1-1
D: .
DNA: TGCGCCAGCAGCCAAGAATTCGGGGAAGCTTTCTTT
CDR3: CASSQEFGEAFF

size: few
V: TRBV5-1
J: TRBJ1-2
D: .
DNA: TGCGCCAGCAGCGACCCTACAGGAACCTATGGCTACACCTTC
CDR3: CASSDPTGTYGYTF

size: .
V: TRBV24-1
J: TRBJ2-5
D: .
DNA: TGTGCCACCAGTGAAGGGGGGCGTCAGACCCAGTACTTC
CDR3: CATSEGGRQTQYF

size: once
V: TRBV19
J: TRBJ1-2
D: .
DNA: TGTGCCAGTAGTCGTCAAAACCAACAGGGAAATGGCTACACCTTC
CDR3: CASSRQNQQGNGYTF

size: many
V: TRBV28
J: TRBJ2-5
D: TRBD2
DNA: TGTGCCAGCAGAGCGGGGAACCAAGAGACCCAGTACTTC
CDR3: CASRAGNQETQYF

size: .
V: TRBV27
J: TRBJ2-1
D: TRBD2
DNA: TGTGCCAGCAGTTCCGGGACTACCGTTAATGAGCAGTTCTTC
CDR3: CASSSGTTVNEQFF

size: .
V: TRBV7-2
J: TRBJ1-1
D: TRBD1
DNA: TGTGCCAGCAGTATAGACAGGGCAACGAACACCGAAGCTTTCTTT
CDR3: CASSIDRATNTEAFF

size: few
V: TRBV5-1
J: TRBJ2-3
D: TRBD2
DNA: TGCGCCAGCGGCCCCGTAGCGGGGGGGTCAGATACGCAGTATTTT
CDR3: CASGPVAGGSDTQYF

size: many
V: TRBV9
J: TRBJ2-5
D: .
DNA: TGTGCCAGCAGCGTAGGGGGTCGGGGGAGCCGAGAGACCCAGTACTTC
CDR3: CASSVGGRGSRETQYF

size: .
V: TRBV10-3
J: TRBJ1-1
D: .
DNA: TGTGCCATCAGCCTGACAGTTAACACTGAAGCTTTCTTT
CDR3: CAISLTVNTEAFF

size: few
V: TRBV28
J: TRBJ2-3
D: TRBD2
DNA: TGTGCCAGCAGCCCCCAGTGGGCGAGCGCTAGCGGGGGGGCCCGAGATACGCAGTATTTT
CDR3: CASSPQWASASGGARDTQYF

size: many
V: TRBV7-8
J: TRBJ2-7
D: TRBD2
DNA: TGTGCCAGCAGCTTAGCGGTAGCGGGGGGTCCCTACGAGCAGTACTTC
CDR3: CASSLAVAGGPYEQYF

size: .
V: TRBV30
J: TRBJ2-7
D: .
DNA: TGTGCCTGGAGTGTACGGGGTAACGAGCAGTACTTC
CDR3: CAWSVRGNEQYF

size: .
V: TRBV12-3/TRBV12-4
J: TRBJ1-1
D: .
DNA: TGTGCCAGCAGTTTCCCGTATAACACTGAAGCTTTCTTT
CDR3: CASSFPYNTEAFF

size: once
V: TRBV12-3/TRBV12-4
J: TRBJ2-1
D: .
DNA: TGTGCCAGCAGTGAAGAGGGGGGACGATTAAATGAGCAGTTCTTC
CDR3: CASSEEGGRLNEQFF

size: .
V: TRBV7-3
J: TRBJ2-1
D: TRBD2
DNA: TGTGCCAGCAGCTTGACTAGCGGGACGAGCAATGAGCAGTTCTTC
CDR3: CASSLTSGTSNEQFF

size: .
V: TRBV9
J: TRBJ1-6
D: TRBD1
DNA: TGTGCCAGCAGTGGGGGACAGGGGTATTCACCCCTCCACTTT
CDR3: CASSGGQGYSPLHF

size: .
V: TRBV28
J: TRBJ2-5
D: .
DNA: TGTGCTGCGGGGCTATACCTAGAGACCCAGTACTTC
CDR3: CAAGLYLETQYF

size: .
V: TRBV20-1
J: TRBJ2-3
D: .
DNA: TGCAGTGCTAGAGATGTCAGGTACAGCACGGATACGCAGTATTTT
CDR3: CSARDVRYSTDTQYF

size: .
V: TRBV3-1
J: TRBJ2-1
D: TRBD1
DNA: TGTGCCAGCAGTCTACAGGGGGCGAAGAAGTTCTTC
CDR3: CASSLQGAKKFF

size: .
V: TRBV27
J: TRBJ1-5
D: .
DNA: TGTGCCAGCAGTCCCCGGGGGGGGGTCAATCAGCCCCAGCATTTT
CDR3: CASSPRGGVNQPQHF

size: few
V: TRBV18
J: TRBJ2-7
D: TRBD2
DNA: TGTGCCAGCTCACCACCCGATCGGGGGGTTTTCGACGAGCAGTACTTC
CDR3: CASSPPDRGVFDEQYF

size: .
V: TRBV12-3/TRBV12-4
J: TRBJ2-2
D: TRBD1
DNA: TGTGCCAGCAGTCGGCCCCCGACAGGGATCACCGGGGAGCTGTTTTTT
CDR3: CASSRPPTGITGELFF

size: .
V: TRBV20-1
J: TRBJ1-5
D: TRBD1
DNA: TGCAGTACTAAGCAGGGGGCACGCAATCAGCCCCAGCATTTT
CDR3: CSTKQGARNQPQHF

size: .
V: TRBV7-2
J: TRBJ2-7
D: TRBD2
DNA: TGTGCCAGCAGCTTGCGCCTAGCGGGACACGAGCAGTACTTC
CDR3: CASSLRLAGHEQYF

size: many
V: TRBV6-1
J: TRBJ2-1
D: .
DNA: TGTGCCAGCAGTGGTATAGGAGGTTCCTACAATGAGCAGTTCTTC
CDR3: CASSGIGGSYNEQFF

size: many
V: TRBV20-1
J: TRBJ2-6
D: TRBD2
DNA: TGCAGTGGGACTAGCGGGAGCTCTGGGGCCAACGTCCTGACTTTC
CDR3: CSGTSGSSGANVLTF

size: .
V: TRBV5-1
J: TRBJ2-3
D: .
DNA: TGCGCCTGGGGGAGCGGATTAAGTGGGGATACGCAGTATTTT
CDR3: CAWGSGLSGDTQYF

size: many
V: TRBV14
J: TRBJ1-2
D: TRBD1
DNA: TGTGCCAGCAGCCAAATAAGGACAGGGGATGGCTACACCTTC
CDR3: CASSQIRTGDGYTF

size: .
V: TRBV2
J: TRBJ2-5
D: .
DNA: TGTGCCAGCAGTGGGAAAAGGAGAGTGTCCCCATACCAAGAGACCCAGTACTTC
CDR3: CASSGKRRVSPYQETQYF

size: few
V: TRBV6-2/TRBV6-3
J: TRBJ1-2
D: .
DNA: TGTGCCAGCAGTTACGAGGGTGGCGGCCACACCTTC
CDR3: CASSYEGGGHTF

size: .
V: TRBV11-2
J: TRBJ2-5
D: .
DNA: TGTGCGAGCAAGGTTCACCTAACCCAAGAGACCCAGTACTTC
CDR3: CASKVHLTQETQYF

size: few
V: TRBV2
J: TRBJ2-7
D: .
DNA: TGTGCCAGCAGTGTTATCCCCGGGGAGCAGTACTTC
CDR3: CASSVIPGEQYF

size: .
V: TRBV7-2
J: TRBJ2-4
D: .
DNA: TGTGCCAGTAGCAGAACACAGGGTCGGAGTGAGCAGTACTTC
CDR3: CASSRTQGRSEQYF

size: few
V: TRBV18
J: TRBJ2-3
D: .
DNA: TGTGCCAGCTCACCGAGGGACTTTACAGATACGCAGTATTTT
CDR3: CASSPRDFTDTQYF

size: few
V: TRBV20-1
J: TRBJ1-1
D: .
DNA: TGCAGTGCCAAGCGGGCGGGCCCTCCCGAAGCTTTCTTT
CDR3: CSAKRAGPPEAFF

size: .
V: TRBV20-1
J: TRBJ2-1
D: TRBD2
DNA: TGCAGTGCTAGAGCGAAAGGGGGGACAGACGGACTAGCGGGGTACAATGAGCAGTTCTTC
CDR3: CSARAKGGTDGLAGYNEQFF

size: many
V: TRBV2
J: TRBJ2-1
D: .
DNA: TGTGCCAGCATTCGGGCTCTCTCCTACAATGAGCAGTTCTTC
CDR3: CASIRALSYNEQFF

size: .
V: TRBV12-5
J: TRBJ2-1
D: TRBD2
DNA: TGTGCTAGGGGTCCTCCCGGGGGGAATGAGCAGTTCTTC
CDR3: CARGPPGGNEQFF

size: .
V: TRBV7-8
J: TRBJ1-5
D: TRBD1
DNA: TGTGCCAGCAGCTTCGGGACAGCTAACTTCGGGGGTCAGCCCCAGCATTTT
CDR3: CASSFGTANFGGQPQHF

size: .
V: TRBV20-1
J: TRBJ1-4
D: .
DNA: TGCAGTGCTAGAGGCGGCGTTACTAATGAAAAACTGTTTTTT
CDR3: CSARGGVTNEKLFF

size: few
V: TRBV29-1
J: TRBJ2-2
D: TRBD1
DNA: TGCAGCGTCGTACCCACAGGGGACCGGGAGCTGTTTTTT
CDR3: CSVVPTGDRELFF